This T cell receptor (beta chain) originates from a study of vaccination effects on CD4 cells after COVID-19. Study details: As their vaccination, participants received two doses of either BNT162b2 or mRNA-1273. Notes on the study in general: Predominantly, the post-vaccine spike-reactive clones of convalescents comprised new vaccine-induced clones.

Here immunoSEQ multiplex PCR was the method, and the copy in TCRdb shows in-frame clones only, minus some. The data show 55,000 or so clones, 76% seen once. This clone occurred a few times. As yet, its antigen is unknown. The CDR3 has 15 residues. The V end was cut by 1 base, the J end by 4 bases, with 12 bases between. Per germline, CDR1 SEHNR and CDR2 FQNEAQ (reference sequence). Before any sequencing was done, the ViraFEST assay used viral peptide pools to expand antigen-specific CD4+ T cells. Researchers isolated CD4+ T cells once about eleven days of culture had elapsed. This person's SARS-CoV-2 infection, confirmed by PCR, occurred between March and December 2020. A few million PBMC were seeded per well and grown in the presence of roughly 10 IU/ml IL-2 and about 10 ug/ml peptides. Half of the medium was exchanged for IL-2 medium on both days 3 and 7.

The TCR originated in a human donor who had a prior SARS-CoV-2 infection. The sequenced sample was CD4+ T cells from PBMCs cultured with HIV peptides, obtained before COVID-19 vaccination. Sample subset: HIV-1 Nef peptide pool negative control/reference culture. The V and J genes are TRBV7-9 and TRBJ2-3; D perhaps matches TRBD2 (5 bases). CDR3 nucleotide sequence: TGTGCCAGCAGCTTAGTCGGGATAAGCGCAGATACGCAGTATTTT. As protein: CASSLVGISADTQYF. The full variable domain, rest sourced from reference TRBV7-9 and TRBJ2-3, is DTGVSQNPRHKITKRGQNVTFRCDPISEHNRLYWYRQTLGQGPEFLTYFQNEAQLEKSRLLSDRFSAERPKGSFSTLEIQRTEQGDSAMYLCASSLVGISADTQYFGPGTRLTVL.